The sequence of this T cell receptor (beta chain) was determined in a study of human T cells and chemical hapten exposure. Study background: Upper-back patch tests with 0.01% DPC were read at 6 days. Mainly, slight library volume differences in the pool made TCR yields vary. Study-wide findings and caveats: Counts of TCRs expanded at PT1 correlated positively with patch test score.

Note on this clonotype: Its target is not known.

This CDR3 region has 15 residues. The ends lost 7 bases at V and 2 bases at J; junction bases unmatched: 7. Germline V gene lookup returns CDR1 SGHAT and CDR2 FQNNGV. Time point indicated: pre-sensitization, week 0. The treatment is: therapeutic diphenylcyclopropenone sensitization with weekly scalp DPC. TCRdb used MiXCR to reprocess the RACE reads, holding one entry per CDR3 protein. The table records a few hundred thousand distinct CDR3 sequences, around 7.7% of them present only once. The chain recombines TRBV11-2 with TRBJ2-1, with 8 bases identical to TRBD1. The sequences come from whole blood, collected in connection with sensitization to the hapten diphenylcyclopropenone (DPC). This clonotype was sampled from a man aged 18 to 29 with alopecia areata. Some clones in this sample may be carry-over from other donors' samples. The CDR3, as DNA: TGTGCCAGCAAGCTCATACAGGGGGCCTACAATGAGCAGTTCTTC. Translating gives CASKLIQGAYNEQFF. Together with reference TRBV11-2 and TRBJ2-1, the CDR3 gives the full variable domain: EAGVAQSPRYKIIEKRQSVAFWCNPISGHATLYWYQQILGQGPKLLIQFQNNGVVDDSQLPKDRFSAERLKGVDSTLKIQPAKLEDSAVYLCASKLIQGAYNEQFFGPGTRLTVL.